This TCR beta chain was obtained from a study of lymphopenia after photon versus proton radiotherapy. Study-wide results and caveats: After lymphocyte nadir, photon-treated repertoires showed oligoclonal expansion, especially CD8+ Temra. Better survival with proton therapy was suggested as possible, not demonstrated. A bigger post-nadir fall in TCR diversity correlated inversely with survival time in deceased patients. Photon-treated patients lost naive T cells and TCR diversity; proton-treated stayed stable.

Repertoires were generated with immunoSEQ multiplex PCR, while TCRdb's copy carries only in-frame clones and drops some. There are about 14,000 clones in the sample; 82% occur only once, and 25% to 30% lies in the top ten. By share of the sample, this clone is medium-sized. Antigen unknown. This clonotype was sampled from a man over 45 with gastric cancer. The source was peripheral blood, collected from a patient treated with photon-based radiotherapy.

This chain's CDR3 is CASSNRDRVRNEQFF. Here the CDR3 DNA reads TGTGCCAGCAGTAACCGGGACAGGGTCCGGAATGAGCAGTTCTTC. The chain combines TRBV2 with TRBJ2-1; 9 positions match TRBD1. J lost 7 bases, V lost 5 bases, and 9 bases had no gene match. The CDR3 sequence is 15 residues long. Germline V gene data show CDR1 as SNHLY and CDR2 as FYNNEI. Filled out from reference TRBV2 and TRBJ2-1, the complete variable domain reads EPEVTQTPSHQVTQMGQEVILRCVPISNHLYFYWYRQILGQKVEFLVSFYNNEISEKSEIFDDQFSVERPDGSNFTLKIRSTKLEDSAMYFCASSNRDRVRNEQFFGPGTRLTVL.